This record looks at one T cell receptor (beta chain) sequence and its context. Its antigen is unknown. The donors comprised healthy bone marrow donors. The entry originates in a study of cytomegalovirus exposure and HLA in healthy donors. Study context: The study's early data release held roughly 91 million unique TCRs from HLA-typed donors.

Germline values: CDR1 SGHTA, CDR2 FQGNSA. The CDR3 consists of 15 residues. Germline trimming cut 5 bases from V and 4 bases from J; bases unmatched to any gene: 9. Whole-study results and caveats: V- and J-gene trimming in TCR beta was tied to a missense DCLRE1C variant by an analysis performed later.

PCR primers comprised 60 Vbeta and 13 Jbeta primers. Method: immunoSEQ multiplex PCR; TCRdb's copy keeps in-frame clones and lacks some. The sample yields just over 150,000 clones, more than 75% seen once. The sequence was obtained from a young man in good health and CMV-seropositive. The material sequenced was PBMCs. The chain has TRBV7-2 and TRBJ2-7, with 9 bases fitting TRBD2. The DNA of the CDR3 is TGTGCCAGCAGCCAGGCGGCGGGGGGGGGTTACGAGCAGTACTTC. It specifies CASSQAAGGGYEQYF.